This TCR beta chain appears in the sequencing data of a study of a mutant IDH1 vaccine in newly diagnosed glioma (dated by TCRdb to about 2021). In the study overall: Across visits V03 through V10, patients got a total of eight vaccinations, given in weeks 1, 3, 5, 7, 11, 15, 19 and 23. Peripheral blood was drawn at six visits: V03 (baseline), V05, V07, V10, V12 and V13. Prior to enrollment, patients had been given standard therapy consisting of radiotherapy alone, temozolomide alone, or radiochemotherapy with temozolomide, with the combination given to most patients. Vaccination started 4-6 weeks after radiotherapy alone, or was given together with temozolomide cycles in the groups whose treatment included chemotherapy. Of the 32 treated patients, approximately 62% were male and 37.5% were female, and the mean age was 40.4 years. For exploratory analyses, 25 to 30 treated patients had longitudinal TCRB deep sequencing done wherever samples were available. Broad study findings and their caveats: PBMC samples for TCRB deep sequencing were selected based on availability. Changes in the top peripheral T cell clonotypes picked up by TCRB sequencing did not appear to be linked to pseudoprogression. Vaccine-induced immune responses across multiple MHC alleles were detected in 85% to 95% of patients. The authors stated that sample limitations prevented analyses of patient blood samples from being reproduced.

About this clone itself: The antigen it recognizes is unknown. Base qualities are not at hand, and no much larger clone is one base apart.

Receptor amplification or capture employed the immunoSEQ multiplex PCR assay. Following the manufacturer's protocol, the hsTCRB Kit was used to amplify rearranged TCR beta chain sequences. Sequencing of TCRB libraries was carried out on an Illumina MiSeq. The paper's processing steps were these. Demultiplexing, trimming and gene mapping were performed with the kit vendor's proprietary platform. TCRdb provides this immuneACCESS table in a form limited to in-frame rearrangements. Some clones are lacking; in checked studies, under half of them reflect an unresolved V gene, and why the rest are absent is not known. V and J calls and clone size follow that table, whereas D and trimming were derived from the DNA. Counted in this sample were roughly 60,000 clones; about 81% of them appeared once. Together, the top ten hold 6.5% to 9% of the sample. Compared with germline, V lacks 1 base and J lacks 3 bases; bases without a gene match: 10. From the cysteine through the phenylalanine, the CDR3 covers 17 amino acids. Kept here is only the CDR3 DNA, which spans 51 bases and is read in frame from base 1. Per the germline V gene, SGHRS is the CDR1 and YFSETQ is the CDR2.

This specimen's time point label, interpreted: week 5, during vaccination. Each vaccine dose was 300 ug of a 20-mer mutant IDH1 peptide in Montanide, given subcutaneously with topical imiquimod. All donors had newly diagnosed IDH1-mutant astrocytomas of WHO grade 3 or 4 that showed loss of nuclear ATRX. The samples were drawn from NOA16, a multicentre, single-arm, open-label phase I trial in Germany that tested a mutant IDH1 peptide vaccine in humans for the first time. Genomic DNA for TCRB sequencing was extracted from EDTA blood using the DNeasy Blood and Tissue Kit. The chain is made from TRBV5-1 and TRBJ1-5, and TRBD1 matches 7 of the central bases. The receptor's source is a woman in her forties or fifties with glioma. Sequencing was performed on PBMCs, taken from a glioma patient whose treatment included an IDH1 peptide vaccine. The encoded CDR3 is CASSLMGTVRDNQPQHF. DNA sequence: TGCGCCAGCAGCTTGATGGGGACAGTTAGGGACAATCAGCCCCAGCATTTT.